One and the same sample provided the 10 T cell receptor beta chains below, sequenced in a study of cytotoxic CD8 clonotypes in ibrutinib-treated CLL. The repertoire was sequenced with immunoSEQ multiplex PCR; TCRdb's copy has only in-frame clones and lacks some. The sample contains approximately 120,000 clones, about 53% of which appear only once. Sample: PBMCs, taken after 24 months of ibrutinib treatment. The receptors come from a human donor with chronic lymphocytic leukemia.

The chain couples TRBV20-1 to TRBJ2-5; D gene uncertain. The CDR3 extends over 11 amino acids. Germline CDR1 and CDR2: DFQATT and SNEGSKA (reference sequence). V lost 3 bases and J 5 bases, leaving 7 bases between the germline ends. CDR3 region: CSARGLETQYF. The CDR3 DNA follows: TGCAGTGCTAGGGGCTTGGAGACCCAGTACTTC.

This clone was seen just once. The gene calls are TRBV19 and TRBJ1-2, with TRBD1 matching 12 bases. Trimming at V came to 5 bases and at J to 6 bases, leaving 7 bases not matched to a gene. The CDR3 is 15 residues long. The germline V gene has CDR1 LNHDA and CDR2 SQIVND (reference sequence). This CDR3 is CASSPMGQGADGYTF. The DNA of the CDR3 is TGTGCCAGTAGTCCCATGGGACAGGGGGCGGATGGCTACACCTTC.

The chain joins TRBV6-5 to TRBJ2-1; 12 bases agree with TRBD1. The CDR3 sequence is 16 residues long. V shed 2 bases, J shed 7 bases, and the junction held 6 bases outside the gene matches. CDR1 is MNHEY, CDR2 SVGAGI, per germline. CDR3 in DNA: TGTGCCAGCAGTTACCTCCGGGACAGGGGGCATAATGAGCAGTTCTTC. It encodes CASSYLRDRGHNEQFF.

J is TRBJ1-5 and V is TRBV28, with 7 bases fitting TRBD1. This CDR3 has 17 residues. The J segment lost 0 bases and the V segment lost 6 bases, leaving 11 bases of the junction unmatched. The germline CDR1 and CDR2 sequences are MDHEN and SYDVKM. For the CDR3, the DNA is TGTGCCAGCAGAGACCCAGGGGGGGGATCTAGCAATCAGCCCCAGCATTTT. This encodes CASRDPGGGSSNQPQHF.

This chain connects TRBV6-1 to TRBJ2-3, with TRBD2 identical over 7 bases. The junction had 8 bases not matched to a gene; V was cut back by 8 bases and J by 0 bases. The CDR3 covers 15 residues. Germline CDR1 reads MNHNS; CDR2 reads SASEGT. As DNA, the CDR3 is TGTGCCAGCCCCCCTAGCGGATCTAGCACAGATACGCAGTATTTT. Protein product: CASPPSGSSTDTQYF.

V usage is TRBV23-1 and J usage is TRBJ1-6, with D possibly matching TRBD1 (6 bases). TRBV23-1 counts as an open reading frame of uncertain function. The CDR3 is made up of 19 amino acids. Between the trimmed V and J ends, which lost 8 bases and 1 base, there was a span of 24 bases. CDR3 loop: CASLTSSGQLGSYNSPLHF. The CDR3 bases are TGCGCCAGCCTAACCTCCTCGGGACAATTAGGTTCCTATAATTCACCCCTCCACTTT.

The CDR3 DNA reads as TGCGCCAGCAGCCAGGGAAAGGAAGATTCACCCCTCCACTTT. Translation: CASSQGKEDSPLHF. This chain links TRBV4-1 with TRBJ1-6; no definite D call. The CDR3 extends over 14 amino acids. With 3 bases removed from V and 8 bases from J, the gap between germline ends came to 11 bases. The germline gives CDR1 MGHRA, CDR2 YSYEKL.

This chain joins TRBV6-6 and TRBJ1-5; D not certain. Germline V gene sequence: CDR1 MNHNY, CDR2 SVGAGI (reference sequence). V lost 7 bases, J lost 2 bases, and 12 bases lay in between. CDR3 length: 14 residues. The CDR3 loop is CASKIQEGNQPQHF. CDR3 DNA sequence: TGTGCCAGCAAGATTCAGGAGGGCAATCAGCCCCAGCATTTT.

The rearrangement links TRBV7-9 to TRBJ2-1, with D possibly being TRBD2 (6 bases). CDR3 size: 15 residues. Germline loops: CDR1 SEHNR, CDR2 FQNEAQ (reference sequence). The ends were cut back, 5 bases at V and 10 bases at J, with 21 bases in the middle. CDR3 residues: CASSIDPGVGAEQFF. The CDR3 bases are TGTGCCAGCAGCATAGATCCGGGAGTCGGAGCCGAGCAGTTCTTC.

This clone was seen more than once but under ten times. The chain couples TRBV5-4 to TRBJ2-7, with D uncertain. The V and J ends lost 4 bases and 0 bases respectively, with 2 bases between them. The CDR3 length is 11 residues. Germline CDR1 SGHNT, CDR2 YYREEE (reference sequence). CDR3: CASSPSYEQYF. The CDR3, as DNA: TGTGCCAGCAGCCCCTCCTACGAGCAGTACTTC. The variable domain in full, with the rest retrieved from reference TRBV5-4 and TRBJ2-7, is ETGVTQSPTHLIKTRGQQVTLRCSSQSGHNTVSWYQQALGQGPQFIFQYYREEENGRGNFPPRFSGLQFPNYSSELNVNALELDDSALYLCASSPSYEQYFGPGTRLTVT.